These T cell receptor beta chains were read from a single sample in a study of blood T cells in healthy people across ages. Using its own MiXCR run on the 5' RACE reads, TCRdb lists one record per CDR3 protein. The table shows around 870,000 distinct CDR3 sequences, with about 28% occurring only once. The source material was blood. Receptors originate from an elderly woman in good health. Each CDR3 is given with its conserved first and last residue. Fields, in order: clone size, J gene, D gene, V gene, CDR3 protein, CDR3 DNA. The D gene is left open where the match is weak. Part of the rows lack a size; the others show once, few, many or a class for expanded clones.

few TRBJ2-3 TRBD2 TRBV27 CASSRAGNTQYF TGTGCCAGCAGCAGAGCGGGAAATACGCAGTATTTT
few TRBJ2-1 . TRBV4-2 CASSQGPNTYNEQFF TGTGCCAGCAGCCAAGGACCAAATACCTACAATGAGCAGTTCTTC
few TRBJ1-1 TRBD1 TRBV5-1 CASSSGTGEFTEAFF TGCGCCAGCAGCTCTGGGACAGGGGAGTTTACTGAAGCTTTCTTT
many TRBJ2-3 . TRBV5-1 CASSFGGFSTDTQYF TGCGCCAGCAGCTTTGGGGGCTTTAGCACAGATACGCAGTATTTT
. TRBJ1-5 . TRBV20-1 CSARGGAGENQPQHF TGCAGTGCTAGAGGAGGGGCAGGAGAAAATCAGCCCCAGCATTTT
. TRBJ1-4 TRBD1 TRBV7-9 CASSYPGTGNEKLFF TGTGCCAGCAGCTACCCCGGGACAGGGAATGAAAAACTGTTTTTT
. TRBJ2-7 TRBD1 TRBV3-1 CASSPRGTGDYEQYF TGTGCCAGCAGCCCAAGGGGGACAGGGGACTACGAGCAGTACTTC
many TRBJ2-5 . TRBV2 CASRNGDRIKETQYF TGTGCCAGCAGGAATGGTGACAGGATAAAAGAGACCCAGTACTTC
few TRBJ2-3 . TRBV5-1 CASSFVAGLTDTQYF TGCGCCAGCAGCTTCGTAGCCGGGCTCACAGATACGCAGTATTTT
. TRBJ2-7 . TRBV7-3 CASSFRAGESYEQYF TGTGCCAGCAGCTTCCGGGCAGGGGAGTCCTACGAGCAGTACTTC
many TRBJ2-1 TRBD1 TRBV29-1 CSVGDRGSLSYEQFF TGCAGCGTTGGTGACAGGGGATCTCTGTCCTATGAGCAGTTCTTC
few TRBJ2-3 . TRBV15 CATSRAPRATDTQYF TGTGCCACCAGCAGAGCGCCCCGGGCCACAGATACGCAGTATTTT
. TRBJ2-5 TRBD1 TRBV7-9 CASSLDRATEQYF TGTGCCAGCAGCTTGGACAGGGCGACTGAACAGTACTTC
. TRBJ1-4 . TRBV12-3/TRBV12-4 CASSGGPPVSEKLFF TGTGCCAGCAGCGGGGGCCCTCCAGTCAGTGAAAAACTGTTTTTT
many TRBJ2-3 . TRBV7-9 CASSLALIREKDTQYF TGTGCCAGCAGCTTAGCGCTCATCAGGGAAAAGGATACGCAGTATTTT
many TRBJ2-1 TRBD2 TRBV5-6 CASSLLLAGNYNEQFF TGTGCCAGCAGCTTGCTGCTAGCGGGAAACTACAATGAGCAGTTCTTC
few TRBJ1-1 . TRBV12-3/TRBV12-4 CASSLSGNWQAFF TGTGCCAGCAGTTTATCAGGGAATTGGCAAGCTTTCTTT
many TRBJ2-3 . TRBV6-2/TRBV6-3 CASSYNAPTDTQYF TGTGCCAGCAGTTACAATGCCCCCACAGATACGCAGTATTTT
few TRBJ2-5 TRBD1 TRBV11-2 CASSPDPSTGGSFETQYF TGTGCCAGCAGCCCAGATCCGTCGACAGGGGGCAGCTTTGAGACCCAGTACTTC
. TRBJ2-1 TRBD2 TRBV10-3 CAISKTPGLGTYNEQFF TGTGCCATCAGCAAAACGCCGGGACTAGGTACCTACAATGAGCAGTTCTTC
many TRBJ1-5 . TRBV7-9 CASSSTGIQPQHF TGTGCCAGCAGCTCCACAGGGATTCAGCCCCAGCATTTT
. TRBJ2-5 TRBD2 TRBV5-1 CASSLGPSGYQETQYF TGCGCCAGCAGCTTGGGTCCTAGCGGGTACCAAGAGACCCAGTACTTC
. TRBJ2-4 . TRBV7-9 CASSSIVTRKYF TGTGCCAGCAGCTCAATCGTGACTAGGAAGTACTTC
many TRBJ2-7 TRBD2 TRBV20-1 CSARLAGVYEQYF TGCAGTGCTAGACTAGCGGGGGTCTACGAGCAGTACTTC
many TRBJ2-7 . TRBV6-2/TRBV6-3 CASSHAPPRTNPDEQYF TGTGCCAGCAGCCACGCTCCCCCAAGGACAAACCCCGACGAGCAGTACTTC
. TRBJ2-5 . TRBV30 CAWSVTGTETQYF TGTGCCTGGAGTGTAACAGGGACGGAGACCCAGTACTTC
. TRBJ1-1 . TRBV27 CASSLSPGSGTEAFF TGTGCCAGCAGTTTATCCCCAGGGTCAGGCACTGAAGCTTTCTTT
many TRBJ2-3 TRBD2 TRBV12-3/TRBV12-4 CASSLRISGGTDTQYF TGTGCCAGCAGTTTAAGGATCAGCGGGGGCACAGATACGCAGTATTTT
few TRBJ2-5 TRBD2 TRBV6-2/TRBV6-3 CASSYSTSGVGPLVSQYF TGTGCCAGCAGTTACTCGACTAGCGGGGTCGGGCCGCTGGTGAGCCAGTACTTC
many TRBJ2-5 TRBD1 TRBV7-9 CASSARMTGTETQYF TGTGCCAGCAGCGCGCGAATGACAGGGACGGAGACCCAGTACTTC
. TRBJ2-1 . TRBV15 CATSRDGQNSYDEQFF TGTGCCACCAGCAGAGACGGACAGAATTCCTACGATGAGCAGTTCTTC
many TRBJ2-5 TRBD1 TRBV24-1 CATSSGGGKTQYF TGTGCCACCAGTTCAGGGGGCGGAAAGACCCAGTACTTC
many TRBJ2-1 TRBD2 TRBV7-2 CASSSDKGIGGLILNEQFF TGTGCCAGCAGCTCAGATAAGGGGATCGGGGGGTTGATTTTGAATGAGCAGTTCTTC
many TRBJ2-3 . TRBV28 CASSTTTDTQYF TGTGCCAGCAGCACGACCACAGATACGCAGTATTTT
few TRBJ2-5 TRBD2 TRBV10-3 CAISDSSGGWETQYF TGTGCCATCAGTGATTCTAGCGGGGGTTGGGAGACCCAGTACTTC
few TRBJ2-7 TRBD2 TRBV9 CANSRAGGAGEQYF TGTGCCAACAGCAGAGCGGGGGGCGCGGGCGAGCAGTACTTC